This entry lists 31 T cell receptor beta chains sequenced from one sample in a study of shared clonotypes between healthy human individuals. Libraries were prepared by immunoSEQ multiplex PCR; TCRdb keeps only in-frame clonotypes and omits some of them. The repertoire holds 2 million to 2.5 million clones, 90% to 97% seen once, with 0.13% in the top ten. The sample was naive CD4+ T cells sorted from blood. Subset: CD45RA+ positively selected. The receptors originated from a man aged 18-30 years in good health.

The chain links TRBV5-8 to TRBJ1-5; TRBD1 aligns across 8 bases. J lost 0 bases, V lost 7 bases, and 3 bases had no gene match. The length of the CDR3 is 14 residues. Looked up from germline, CDR1 is SGHTS and CDR2 is YDEGEE. The CDR3 reads CASRQGYSNQPQHF. The DNA of the CDR3 is TGTGCCAGCCGACAGGGGTATAGCAATCAGCCCCAGCATTTT.

This clone was seen only a few times. J is TRBJ1-4 and V is TRBV19, with no clear D. The CDR3 consists of 16 residues. V was shortened by 3 bases and J by 0 bases, with 11 bases between the two germline ends. CDR1 and CDR2 (germline): LNHDA, SQIVND (reference sequence). Here the CDR3 DNA reads TGTGCCAGTAGTATGTTCGGAGCCTCAACTAATGAAAAACTGTTTTTT. Translating it yields CASSMFGASTNEKLFF.

The chain joins TRBV2 to TRBJ1-1; TRBD1 agrees at 11 bases. The trim removed 5 bases at V and 5 bases at J, leaving 4 bases unmatched. The CDR3 is 14 amino acids. Germline assignment: CDR1 SNHLY and CDR2 FYNNEI. Here the CDR3 DNA reads TGTGCCAGCAGTTTGGGACAGGGGGTTACTGAAGCTTTCTTT. Amino acids: CASSLGQGVTEAFF.

Only one count was recorded for this clone. V is TRBV15 and J is TRBJ2-5; 8 nucleotides agree with TRBD2. Germline V gene sequence: CDR1 LNHNV, CDR2 YYDKDF (reference sequence). The CDR3 loop spans 17 amino acids. The V and J ends lost 1 base and 5 bases, in that order; junction bases with no gene match: 12. The CDR3 DNA follows: TGTGCCACCAGCAGAGGGAATAGCGGGGACTCGCGGGAGACCCAGTACTTC. This sequence encodes CATSRGNSGDSRETQYF.

This chain links TRBV13 with TRBJ2-1, with TRBD1 as a possible D gene (6 bases). Germline V gene sequence: CDR1 PRHDT, CDR2 FYEKMQ (reference sequence). V lost 5 bases and J 0 bases, leaving 17 bases between the germline ends. The CDR3 has 17 amino acids. The CDR3 is CASSLRQARSSYNEQFF. The CDR3, as DNA: TGTGCCAGCAGCCTACGACAGGCGCGGAGCTCCTACAATGAGCAGTTCTTC.

This rearrangement joins TRBV4-3 to TRBJ2-3; 16 bases map to TRBD2. The junction had 8 bases not matched to a gene; V was cut back by 0 bases and J by 5 bases. The germline CDR1 and CDR2 sequences are LGHNA and YSLEER. The CDR3 contains 19 residues. In DNA form, the CDR3 reads TGCGCCAGCAGCCAAGATGTTGGGACTAGCGGGAGGGTTGAAGATACGCAGTATTTT. Amino acids: CASSQDVGTSGRVEDTQYF.

This rearrangement joins TRBV7-9 to TRBJ1-2, with 9 bases lining up with TRBD1. The V gene's germline CDR1 is SEHNR and CDR2 FQNEAQ (reference sequence). CDR3 length: 15 residues. Trimming at V came to 5 bases and at J to 6 bases, leaving 10 bases not matched to a gene. For the CDR3, the DNA is TGTGCCAGCAGCAGAGAGTCCGGGACAGGGCATGGCTACACCTTC. Its translation: CASSRESGTGHGYTF. The whole variable domain, filled in from reference TRBV7-9 and TRBJ1-2, reads DTGVSQNPRHKITKRGQNVTFRCDPISEHNRLYWYRQTLGQGPEFLTYFQNEAQLEKSRLLSDRFSAERPKGSFSTLEIQRTEQGDSAMYLCASSRESGTGHGYTFGSGTRLTVV.

The chain links TRBV30 to TRBJ2-6, with D perhaps matching TRBD1 (6 bases). The CDR3 contains 13 residues. The germline gives CDR1 GTSNPN, CDR2 SVGIG (reference sequence). CDR3 region: CVSHRAGANVLTF. DNA of the CDR3: TGTGTCTCTCACAGGGCTGGGGCCAACGTCCTGACTTTC.

CDR3 amino acids: CASSLGQVVTGELFF. The CDR3 DNA reads TGTGCCAGCAGCTTAGGGCAGGTCGTAACCGGGGAGCTGTTTTTT. V gene TRBV7-2 combines with J gene TRBJ2-2; D gene uncertain. This CDR3 contains 15 residues. Trimming shortened V by 1 base and J by 5 bases, and 11 bases separated the two germline ends. Germline V gene data show CDR1 as SGHTA and CDR2 as FQGNSA.

As concerns this clone: In the same sample, other DNA sequences code for this CDR3. CDR3 bases: TGTGCCAGTAGTACGGACAGGAACACCGGGGAGCTGTTTTTT. Its protein product is CASSTDRNTGELFF. The rearrangement joins TRBV19 to TRBJ2-2; D is possibly TRBD1 (6 bases). CDR1 and CDR2 (germline): LNHDA, SQIVND (reference sequence). V lost 4 bases and J lost 1, with 7 bases in between. The length of the CDR3 is 14 residues.

The chain links TRBV7-3 to TRBJ1-2; no firm D call. The germline gives CDR1 SGHTA, CDR2 FQGTGA. The CDR3 extends over 13 amino acids. Trimming pared 5 bases from V and 8 bases from J, leaving 15 bases between. CDR3 bases: TGTGCCAGCAGCCAAAGGTCGGGAATAGGCTACACCTTC. Amino acid sequence: CASSQRSGIGYTF.

The J gene is TRBJ2-3, the V gene TRBV7-2; no definite D call. CDR3 size: 15 residues. Germline CDR1 and CDR2: SGHTA and FQGNSA. V was pared by 4 bases and J by 2 bases, with 13 bases between. The CDR3 reads CASSSQTRHTDTQYF. The CDR3 coding sequence is TGTGCCAGCAGCTCCCAGACTCGACACACAGATACGCAGTATTTT.

The rearrangement uses TRBV5-4 and TRBJ2-5; 7 bases map to TRBD1. This CDR3 comprises 13 residues. V was pared by 5 bases and J by 3 bases, with 4 bases of the junction left unmatched. Per the germline V gene, CDR1 is SGHNT and CDR2 is YYREEE (reference sequence). CDR3 in amino acids: CASRTGTEETQYF. CDR3 DNA: TGTGCCAGCAGAACCGGGACAGAAGAGACCCAGTACTTC.

The CDR3 DNA sequence: TGTGCCTGGAGTGGCGGGACCGACAGGGGCAAAAACATTCAGTACTTC. Translation: CAWSGGTDRGKNIQYF. The chain is built from TRBV30 and TRBJ2-4, with 8 bases that match TRBD1. The CDR3 runs to 16 residues. The V gene end was trimmed by 1 base and the J gene end by 3 bases; junction bases not matched to a gene: 8. Germline values: CDR1 GTSNPN, CDR2 SVGIG (reference sequence).

The chain recombines TRBV9 with TRBJ2-3, with D perhaps TRBD1 (6 bases). CDR1 and CDR2 from the germline V gene are SGDLS and YYNGEE. The V end was cut by 3 bases, the J end by 0 bases, with 17 bases between. The CDR3 has 17 residues. The chain's CDR3 is CASSAFPGTLSTDTQYF. The CDR3 nucleotides are TGTGCCAGCAGCGCTTTTCCCGGGACACTAAGCACAGATACGCAGTATTTT.

A remark on this clone: Different DNA sequences within this sample yield the same CDR3. V and J are TRBV4-3 and TRBJ2-7; TRBD2 aligns across 13 bases. The CDR3 has 15 amino acids. Germline CDR1 LGHNA, CDR2 YSLEER. With 4 bases clipped from V and 4 bases from J, the junction kept 4 bases outside the gene matches. The CDR3 region has the DNA TGCGCCAGCAGCCGAGGACTAGCGGGAGTTTACGAGCAGTACTTC. Its protein product is CASSRGLAGVYEQYF.

This chain links TRBV7-9 with TRBJ2-2, with D possibly being TRBD1 (5 bases). The length of the CDR3 is 16 residues. The V end was cut by 8 bases, the J end by 1 base, with 17 bases between. Germline values: CDR1 SEHNR, CDR2 FQNEAQ (reference sequence). The CDR3 region has the DNA TGTGCCAGCGGGCCAGGGCCGAACATGAACACCGGGGAGCTGTTTTTT. Its translation: CASGPGPNMNTGELFF.

The rearrangement uses TRBV5-4 and TRBJ2-3; 11 bases fit TRBD2. Germline loops: CDR1 SGHNT, CDR2 YYREEE (reference sequence). The CDR3 spans 15 residues. Germline trimming cut 0 bases from V and 5 bases from J; bases unmatched to any gene: 2. The CDR3 DNA reads TGTGCCAGCAGCTTGGATCTAGCGGGAGGAGATACGCAGTATTTT. Its protein is CASSLDLAGGDTQYF.

The sample holds one count of this clone. The CDR3 DNA sequence: TGTGCCAGCAGGAAGGAGGCATGGGAGCTCACAATAGATTACACCGGGGAGCTGTTTTTT. This sequence encodes CASRKEAWELTIDYTGELFF. The chain links TRBV2 to TRBJ2-2; D is perhaps TRBD2 (5 bases). CDR1 is SNHLY, CDR2 FYNNEI, per germline. The CDR3 is 20 amino acids. The V and J ends lost 6 bases and 3 bases respectively, with 29 bases between them.

As for this clone: The same CDR3 also results from other DNA sequences found in this sample. V and J are TRBV7-9 and TRBJ1-1; 10 bases line up with TRBD1. The CDR3 runs to 15 residues. The V segment lost 4 bases and the J segment 2 bases; nucleotides outside the gene matches: 4. CDR1 is SEHNR, CDR2 FQNEAQ, per germline (reference sequence). CDR3 protein: CASSSRTGGNTEAFF. CDR3 bases: TGTGCCAGCAGCTCCAGGACAGGGGGAAACACTGAAGCTTTCTTT.

The rearrangement links TRBV25-1 to TRBJ2-5; D is possibly TRBD1 (6 bases). Germline CDR1 and CDR2: MGHDK and SYGVNS. The CDR3 is 16 residues long. V lost 4 bases to trimming and J lost 0 bases, with 15 bases between them. DNA for the CDR3: TGTGCCAGCAGTGGGGGGCTAGGTCGGTACCAAGAGACCCAGTACTTC. It encodes CASSGGLGRYQETQYF.

The genes are TRBV11-2 and TRBJ2-5; D might be TRBD1 or TRBD2, each matching 5 bases. The CDR3 has 15 residues. Germline loops: CDR1 SGHAT, CDR2 FQNNGV. V was shortened by 0 bases and J by 5 bases, with 13 bases between the two germline ends. The CDR3 reads CASSLDGRREETQYF. In DNA form, the CDR3 reads TGTGCCAGCAGCTTAGATGGGCGCAGGGAGGAGACCCAGTACTTC.

The chain uses TRBV27 and TRBJ2-7; TRBD2 aligns across 8 bases. Germline lookup yields CDR1 MNHEY and CDR2 SMNVEV (reference sequence). With 5 bases clipped from V and 4 bases from J, the junction kept 10 bases outside the gene matches. This CDR3 is built from 15 residues. The CDR3 sequence is CASSLSGRMSYEQYF. The CDR3 nucleotides are TGTGCCAGCAGTCTAAGCGGGAGAATGTCTTACGAGCAGTACTTC.

This chain joins TRBV19 and TRBJ1-5, with 12 bases aligning to TRBD1. The CDR3 runs 18 residues. Per germline, CDR1 LNHDA and CDR2 SQIVND (reference sequence). Trimming took 4 bases from V and 2 from J; bases not matched to a gene: 9. The CDR3 region has the DNA TGTGCCAGTAGTACCCCGGGACAGGGGGCACGGGGCAATCAGCCCCAGCATTTT. It yields the protein CASSTPGQGARGNQPQHF.

The CDR3, as DNA: TGTGCCAGCAGTTCCCCTCCCGGCAGGTACGAGCAGTACTTC. Translating gives CASSSPPGRYEQYF. J is TRBJ2-7 and V is TRBV28; D remains unclear. CDR1 and CDR2 from the germline V gene are MDHEN and SYDVKM. Between the trimmed V and J ends, which lost 4 bases and 4 bases, there was a span of 14 bases. The CDR3 has 14 residues.

In the case of this clone: This same CDR3 is encoded by further DNA sequences in the sample. The rearrangement links TRBV18 to TRBJ2-7; 8 nucleotides line up with TRBD1. In germline, CDR1 is KGHSH, CDR2 LQKENI. The CDR3 contains 14 residues. After removal of 0 bases from V and 5 bases from J, the junction contained 3 bases not matched to a gene. CDR3 protein: CASSPPGQGNEQYF. The DNA for the CDR3 is TGTGCCAGCTCACCACCTGGACAGGGTAACGAGCAGTACTTC.

This clone was observed once. The rearrangement links TRBV7-9 to TRBJ2-1, with 13 positions matching TRBD2. CDR1 and CDR2 (germline): SEHNR, FQNEAQ (reference sequence). This CDR3 contains 16 residues. With 6 bases clipped from V and 8 bases from J, the junction kept 10 bases outside the gene matches. The CDR3 DNA reads TGTGCCAGCAGTTTTCCGGGACTAGCGGGGAGGGATGAGCAGTTCTTC. This codes for CASSFPGLAGRDEQFF.

J is TRBJ1-1 and V is TRBV19; no clear D gene. The germline gives CDR1 LNHDA, CDR2 SQIVND (reference sequence). The germline V and J ends were trimmed by 3 bases and 5 bases, with 10 bases remaining between them. This CDR3 is 13 amino acids long. Here the CDR3 DNA reads TGTGCCAGTAGTATGTATGGGTGGACTGAAGCTTTCTTT. It translates to CASSMYGWTEAFF.

This clone showed up just a few times. The V call is TRBV2, the J call TRBJ1-1; perhaps TRBD1 as D (6 bases). The CDR3 runs 13 residues. The V gene lost 6 bases and the J gene lost 4 bases, with 12 bases spanning the gap. CDR1 and CDR2 (germline): SNHLY, FYNNEI. The CDR3, as DNA: TGTGCCAGCAGCAACAGGGACTTCACTGAAGCTTTCTTT. This codes for CASSNRDFTEAFF.

Of note for this clone: The same CDR3 is also encoded by other DNA sequences in this sample. J is TRBJ2-7 and V is TRBV6-5; D might be TRBD2 (6 bases). V shed 0 bases and J shed 2 bases, with 11 bases lying between them. The CDR3 contains 15 residues. Looked up from germline, CDR1 is MNHEY and CDR2 is SVGAGI. The CDR3 loop is CASSYSGGFTYEQYF. The CDR3 nucleotides read TGTGCCAGCAGTTACTCTGGGGGGTTCACCTACGAGCAGTACTTC.

This clone was counted once. The V gene is TRBV19, the J gene TRBJ1-5, with unresolved D. Trimming cost V 7 bases and J 0 bases, with 7 bases left between them. The length of the CDR3 is 13 residues. CDR1 and CDR2 (germline): LNHDA, SQIVND (reference sequence). The CDR3 is CASNIYSNQPQHF. Here the CDR3 DNA reads TGTGCCAGTAACATATATAGCAATCAGCCCCAGCATTTT.